Listed here are 20 T cell receptor beta chains from one sample, sequenced in a study of cytomegalovirus exposure and HLA in healthy donors. Researchers ran the PCR with 60 Vbeta and 13 Jbeta primers. TCRdb's copy holds only in-frame clones and misses some; the assay was immunoSEQ multiplex PCR. The table records 100,000 or so clones, roughly 85% of them present only once. Sample: PBMCs. Receptor source: a man aged 40-49 years in good health and CMV-seronegative.

The rearrangement links TRBV7-2 to TRBJ2-1; D remains ambiguous. Per the germline V gene, CDR1 is SGHTA and CDR2 is FQGNSA. This CDR3 has 15 amino acids. V was cut by 6 bases and J by 2 bases, with 14 bases left in between. As DNA, the CDR3 is TGTGCCAGCAGACCCTCGGCGGCCCCCTACAATGAGCAGTTCTTC. Translated: CASRPSAAPYNEQFF. Combining the CDR3 with reference TRBV7-2 and TRBJ2-1 gives the whole variable domain GAGVSQSPSNKVTEKGKDVELRCDPISGHTALYWYRQSLGQGLEFLIYFQGNSAPDKSGLPSDRFSAERTGGSVSTLTIQRTQQEDSAVYLCASRPSAAPYNEQFFGPGTRLTVL.

The chain recombines TRBV19 with TRBJ2-2; 7 positions agree with TRBD1. The CDR3 sequence is 15 residues long. Germline V gene lookup returns CDR1 LNHDA and CDR2 SQIVND (reference sequence). Trimming at V came to 4 bases and at J to 4 bases, leaving 6 bases not matched to a gene. CDR3 sequence reads: CASSTYTGVTGELFF. CDR3 coding DNA: TGTGCCAGTAGTACCTATACAGGGGTCACCGGGGAGCTGTTTTTT. The variable domain in full, with the rest retrieved from reference TRBV19 and TRBJ2-2, is DGGITQSPKYLFRKEGQNVTLSCEQNLNHDAMYWYRQDPGQGLRLIYYSQIVNDFQKGDIAEGYSVSREKKESFPLTVTSAQKNPTAFYLCASSTYTGVTGELFFGEGSRLTVL.

The chain is built from TRBV7-3 and TRBJ2-2; TRBD2 agrees at 7 bases. This CDR3 region has 14 residues. Germline CDR1 is SGHTA and CDR2 is FQGTGA. V lost 6 bases to trimming and J lost 6 bases; unmatched junction nucleotides: 7. CDR3 sequence (DNA): TGTGCCAGCAGTCAGAGCGGGGTCGCCGGGGAGCTGTTTTTT. Encoded protein: CASSQSGVAGELFF.

This sequence joins TRBV2 and TRBJ2-5; 8 nucleotides align to TRBD1. V lost 4 bases and J lost 2; bases outside the gene matches: 3. CDR1 is SNHLY, CDR2 FYNNEI, per germline. CDR3 length: 14 amino acids. The CDR3 DNA follows: TGTGCCAGCAGTGGATGGACAGGGCAAGAGACCCAGTACTTC. As protein: CASSGWTGQETQYF. Variable domain in full (rest from reference TRBV2 and TRBJ2-5): EPEVTQTPSHQVTQMGQEVILRCVPISNHLYFYWYRQILGQKVEFLVSFYNNEISEKSEIFDDQFSVERPDGSNFTLKIRSTKLEDSAMYFCASSGWTGQETQYFGPGTRLLVL.

This sequence joins TRBV11-2 and TRBJ2-3; 14 bases agree with TRBD2. This CDR3 has 16 amino acids. Germline CDR1 and CDR2: SGHAT and FQNNGV. J was trimmed by 4 bases and V by 7 bases; bases with no gene match: 7. The CDR3 reads CASTLTSGGAADTQYF. The CDR3, as DNA: TGTGCCAGCACCCTGACTAGCGGGGGGGCGGCAGATACGCAGTATTTT.

The rearrangement uses TRBV7-2 and TRBJ1-3; D is unresolved. The CDR3 extends over 15 amino acids. The germline CDR1 and CDR2 sequences are SGHTA and FQGNSA. Trimming removed 4 bases at V and 0 bases at J, with 10 bases between. CDR3 in amino acids: CASSSLFYSGNTIYF. CDR3 in DNA: TGTGCCAGCAGCTCCTTATTCTACTCTGGAAACACCATATATTTT.

V gene TRBV18 combines with J gene TRBJ2-7; 10 nucleotides agree with TRBD2. The V gene end was trimmed by 0 bases and the J gene end by 1 base; junction bases not matched to a gene: 3. The germline V gene encodes CDR1 KGHSH and CDR2 LQKENI. The CDR3 runs 16 residues. CDR3 DNA: TGTGCCAGCTCACCACCTGAACTAGCGGGGTCCTACGAGCAGTACTTC. It is translated as CASSPPELAGSYEQYF.

The sample holds a few counts of this clone. The J gene is TRBJ1-5, the V gene TRBV7-2; D may be TRBD1 (6 bases). Germline V lookup: CDR1 SGHTA, CDR2 FQGNSA. This CDR3 has 13 amino acids. V lost 5 bases and J 4 bases, leaving 9 bases between the germline ends. Written as DNA, the CDR3 is TGTGCCAGCAGCATACAGGGTAATCAGCCCCAGCATTTT. Protein: CASSIQGNQPQHF.

This sequence joins TRBV19 and TRBJ1-1, with 7 bases that match TRBD1. This CDR3 is built from 14 residues. The junction had 11 bases not matched to a gene; V was cut back by 1 base and J by 12 bases. Germline CDR1 LNHDA, CDR2 SQIVND (reference sequence). The CDR3 DNA reads TGTGCCAGTAGTATAGCTCGGACAGGAGGTGTAACTTTCTTT. This translates into CASSIARTGGVTFF.

V gene TRBV27 combines with J gene TRBJ2-7, with a tentative D call TRBD2 (7 bases). This CDR3 is built from 16 residues. Between the trimmed V and J ends, which lost 2 bases and 3 bases, there was a span of 17 bases. Germline V gives CDR1 MNHEY, CDR2 SMNVEV (reference sequence). The CDR3 spells CASSLDLRRGLYEQYF. The DNA of the CDR3 is TGTGCCAGCAGTTTAGACCTTCGGCGGGGGCTCTACGAGCAGTACTTC.

This CDR3 reads CASSSPRGNYGYTF. The CDR3, as DNA: TGTGCCAGCAGCTCCCCCAGGGGGAACTATGGCTACACCTTC. The chain is built from TRBV11-2 and TRBJ1-2; 7 bases are shared with TRBD1. CDR1 SGHAT and CDR2 FQNNGV come from the germline V gene. The V gene end was trimmed by 4 bases and the J gene end by 2 bases; junction bases not matched to a gene: 4. This CDR3 region has 14 residues.

The V gene is TRBV15, the J gene TRBJ2-7; weak D call: TRBD2 (5 bases). The CDR3 is 15 amino acids. Trimming shortened V by 0 bases and J by 3 bases, and 12 bases separated the two germline ends. Germline-derived CDR1 and CDR2 are LNHNV and YYDKDF (reference sequence). The CDR3 here is CATSREASTNYEQYF. The CDR3 coding sequence is TGTGCCACCAGCAGAGAGGCCTCGACTAACTACGAGCAGTACTTC.

V usage is TRBV19 and J usage is TRBJ1-5; tentative D call: TRBD1 (6 bases). The CDR3 consists of 15 residues. The germline gives CDR1 LNHDA, CDR2 SQIVND (reference sequence). The V end lost 4 bases, the J end lost 1 base, and 11 bases lay between the germline ends. As DNA, the CDR3 is TGTGCCAGTAGTACCCCAGGGGCGAGCAATCAGCCCCAGCATTTT. Translation gives CASSTPGASNQPQHF.

The chain has TRBV7-2 and TRBJ2-5; 7 bases are shared with TRBD2. V lost 3 bases to trimming and J lost 1 base; unmatched junction nucleotides: 2. From germline, CDR1 is SGHTA and CDR2 FQGNSA. The CDR3 runs 14 residues. CDR3 residues: CASSFQRGQETQYF. CDR3 sequence (DNA): TGTGCCAGCAGCTTCCAGCGGGGCCAAGAGACCCAGTACTTC.

The chain recombines TRBV5-1 with TRBJ1-1; 12 bases are a match to TRBD1. The CDR3 has 13 amino acids. Germline CDR1 reads SGHRS; CDR2 reads YFSETQ. Germline trimming cut 8 bases from V and 3 bases from J; bases unmatched to any gene: 2. In DNA form, the CDR3 reads TGCGCCAGTGGGACAGGGGGCTACACTGAAGCTTTCTTT. As protein: CASGTGGYTEAFF. The entire variable domain, with the rest obtained from reference TRBV5-1 and TRBJ1-1, is as follows: KAGVTQTPRYLIKTRGQQVTLSCSPISGHRSVSWYQQTPGQGLQFLFEYFSETQRNKGNFPGRFSGRQFSNSRSEMNVSTLELGDSALYLCASGTGGYTEAFFGQGTRLTVV.

The V call is TRBV4-3, the J call TRBJ2-4, with 8 bases that match TRBD1. With V trimmed by 1 base and J by 6 bases, 11 bases remained unmatched. Germline V gene data show CDR1 as LGHNA and CDR2 as YSLEER. The CDR3 totals 17 residues. In DNA, the CDR3 is TGCGCCAGCAGCCAAGCCAGGACAGGGACGTTGGTAAACATTCAGTACTTC. This encodes CASSQARTGTLVNIQYF.

The chain links TRBV19 to TRBJ1-2; 10 bases map to TRBD1. Per the germline V gene, CDR1 is LNHDA and CDR2 is SQIVND (reference sequence). With V trimmed by 3 bases and J by 4 bases, 5 bases remained unmatched. The CDR3 sequence is 15 residues long. CDR3 in amino acids: CASSIGGQGGYGYTF. The DNA of the CDR3 is TGTGCCAGTAGTATCGGAGGACAGGGGGGCTATGGCTACACCTTC.

The chain couples TRBV15 to TRBJ2-7, with D unresolved. Germline loops: CDR1 LNHNV, CDR2 YYDKDF (reference sequence). CDR3 length: 15 amino acids. Trimming took 3 bases from V and 4 from J, leaving 16 bases between them. In nucleotides, the CDR3 is TGTGCCACCAGCAGTTCTCTTCGCGAGGTATACGAGCAGTACTTC. It is translated as CATSSSLREVYEQYF.

The chain has TRBV5-6 and TRBJ1-1; 7 bases are a match to TRBD1. The germline CDR1 and CDR2 sequences are SGHDT and YYEEEE. Germline trimming cut 0 bases from V and 7 bases from J; bases unmatched to any gene: 6. There are 14 residues in the CDR3. The chain's CDR3 is CASSLALGGDEAFF. CDR3 sequence (DNA): TGTGCCAGCAGCTTGGCCTTAGGGGGCGATGAAGCTTTCTTT.

This clone was seen just once. The gene calls are TRBV7-3 and TRBJ2-1; possible D gene TRBD2, 7 bases. The ends were cut back, 2 bases at V and 7 bases at J, with 15 bases in the middle. Germline V gene sequence: CDR1 SGHTA, CDR2 FQGTGA. The length of the CDR3 is 15 residues. CDR3 DNA sequence: TGTGCCAGCAGCTTAGGGGGCGGGGGCAGAAATGAGCAGTTCTTC. Its translation: CASSLGGGGRNEQFF.